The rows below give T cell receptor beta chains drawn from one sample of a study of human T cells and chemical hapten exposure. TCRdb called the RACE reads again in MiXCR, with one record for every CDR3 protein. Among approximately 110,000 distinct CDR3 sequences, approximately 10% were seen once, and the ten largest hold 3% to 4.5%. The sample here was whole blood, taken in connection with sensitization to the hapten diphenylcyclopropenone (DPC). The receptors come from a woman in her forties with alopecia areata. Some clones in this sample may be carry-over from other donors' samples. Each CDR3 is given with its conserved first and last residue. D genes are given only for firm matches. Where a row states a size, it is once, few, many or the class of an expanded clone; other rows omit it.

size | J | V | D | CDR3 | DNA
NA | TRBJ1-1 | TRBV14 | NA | CASSRTSPTEAFF | TGTGCCAGCAGCCGGACGAGCCCCACTGAAGCTTTCTTT
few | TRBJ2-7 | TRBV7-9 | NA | CASSLDQGGEQYF | TGTGCCAGCAGCTTAGACCAGGGCGGCGAGCAGTACTTC
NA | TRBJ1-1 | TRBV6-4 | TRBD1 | CASSVAGGASEAFF | TGTGCCAGCAGTGTAGCAGGGGGCGCGTCTGAAGCTTTCTTT
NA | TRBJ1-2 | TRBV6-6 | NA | CASSFTVDYGYTF | TGTGCCAGCAGTTTCACAGTCGACTATGGCTACACCTTC
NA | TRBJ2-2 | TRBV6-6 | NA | CASSYPQHTMGTEELFF | TGTGCCAGCAGTTACCCCCAACACACAATGGGCACCGAGGAGCTGTTTTTT
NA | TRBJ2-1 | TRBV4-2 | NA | CASSPQAQGTYEQFF | TGTGCCAGCAGCCCCCAGGCGCAGGGGACCTATGAGCAGTTCTTC
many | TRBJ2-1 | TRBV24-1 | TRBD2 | CATSEPGGRGEQFF | TGTGCCACCAGTGAACCGGGAGGGCGGGGTGAGCAGTTCTTC
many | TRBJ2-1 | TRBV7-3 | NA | CASSATRDRQLNEQFF | TGTGCCAGCAGCGCCACCAGGGACCGCCAGCTAAATGAGCAGTTCTTC
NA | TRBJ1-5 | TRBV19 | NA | CASSTPPDGRPQHF | TGTGCCAGTAGTACCCCCCCGGACGGTCGGCCCCAGCATTTT
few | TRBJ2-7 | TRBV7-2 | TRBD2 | CASMELAGGERYF | TGTGCCAGCATGGAATTAGCGGGAGGAGAAAGGTACTTC
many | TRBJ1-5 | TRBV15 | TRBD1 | CATSRDRVTGVDQPQHF | TGTGCCACCAGCAGAGATAGGGTGACAGGGGTTGATCAGCCCCAGCATTTT
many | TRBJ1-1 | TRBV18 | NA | CASSPQGGGTEAFF | TGTGCCAGCTCACCACAGGGAGGAGGCACTGAAGCTTTCTTT
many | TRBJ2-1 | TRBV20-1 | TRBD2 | CSARGREGGSYNEQFF | TGCAGTGCTAGAGGACGGGAGGGGGGGTCCTACAATGAGCAGTTCTTC
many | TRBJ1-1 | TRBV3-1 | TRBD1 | CASGQGAPDEAFF | TGTGCCTCAGGACAGGGGGCACCGGATGAAGCTTTCTTT
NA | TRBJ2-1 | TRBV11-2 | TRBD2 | CASSLRSGRAANEQFF | TGTGCCAGCAGCTTAAGAAGCGGGAGGGCCGCCAATGAGCAGTTCTTC
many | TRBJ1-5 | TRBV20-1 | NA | CSARDRPNQPQHF | TGCAGTGCTAGAGACAGGCCTAATCAGCCCCAGCATTTT
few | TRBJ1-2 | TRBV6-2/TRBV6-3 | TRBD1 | CASSEQRTGYGYTF | TGTGCCAGCAGCGAGCAACGGACAGGTTATGGCTACACCTTC
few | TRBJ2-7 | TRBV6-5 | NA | CASSSHRAAYEQYF | TGTGCCAGCAGTTCCCACAGGGCCGCCTACGAGCAGTACTTC
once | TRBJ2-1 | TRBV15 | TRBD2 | CATIEAGREGVEQFF | TGTGCCACCATAGAGGCCGGGAGGGAGGGAGTGGAGCAGTTCTTC
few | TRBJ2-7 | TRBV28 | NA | CASSQGTSYEQYF | TGTGCCAGCTCCCAGGGGACATCCTACGAGCAGTACTTC
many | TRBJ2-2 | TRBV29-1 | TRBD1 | CSADRGNTGELFF | TGCAGCGCGGACAGGGGGAATACCGGGGAGCTGTTTTTT
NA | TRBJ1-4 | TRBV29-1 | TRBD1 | CSVTGTANEKLFF | TGCAGCGTTACCGGGACAGCGAATGAAAAACTGTTTTTT
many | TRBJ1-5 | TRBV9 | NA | CASSPRGDSNQPQHF | TGTGCCAGCAGCCCCCGGGGGGATAGCAATCAGCCCCAGCATTTT
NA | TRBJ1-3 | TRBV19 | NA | CASQTGSAGNTIYF | TGTGCCAGTCAAACAGGATCGGCGGGAAACACCATATATTTT